This T cell receptor beta chain was identified in a study of cytomegalovirus exposure and HLA in healthy donors. Study overall: There were 85 million or so unique TCRs (from HLA-typed donors) in an early data release. Points from the study as a whole: In an earlier analysis, about 87% or about 30%: the productive usage of most TCR beta V segments.

A remark on this clone: Antigen specificity is unknown.

Researchers ran the PCR with 60 Vbeta and 13 Jbeta primers. TCRdb keeps only in-frame clones here, not all; method: immunoSEQ multiplex PCR. The sample holds 60,000 to 70,000 clones, about four fifths seen once. Germline V lookup: CDR1 MNHEY, CDR2 SVGAGI. V lost 8 bases and J lost 5; bases outside the gene matches: 10. CDR3 length: 15 amino acids. The TCR originated in a woman aged 25 to 39 in good health and CMV-seronegative. Specimen: PBMCs. The rearrangement links TRBV6-5 to TRBJ2-7; 12 bases map to TRBD1. The CDR3 here is CASGPQGQGAHEQYF. DNA of the CDR3: TGTGCCAGCGGCCCCCAGGGACAGGGGGCCCACGAGCAGTACTTC.